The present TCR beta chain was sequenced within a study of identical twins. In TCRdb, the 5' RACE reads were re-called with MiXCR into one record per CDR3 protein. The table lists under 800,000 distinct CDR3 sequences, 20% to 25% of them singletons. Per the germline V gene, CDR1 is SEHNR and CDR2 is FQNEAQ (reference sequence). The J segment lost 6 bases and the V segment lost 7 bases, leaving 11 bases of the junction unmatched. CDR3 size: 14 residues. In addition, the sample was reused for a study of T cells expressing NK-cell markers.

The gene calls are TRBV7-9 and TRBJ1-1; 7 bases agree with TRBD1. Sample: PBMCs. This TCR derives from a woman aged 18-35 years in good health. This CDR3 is CASTPGTAVAEAFF. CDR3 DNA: TGTGCCAGCACCCCCGGGACAGCGGTTGCTGAAGCTTTCTTT.